The 11 T cell receptor beta chains reported below all come from one sample, sequenced in a study of OX40 agonist ivuxolimab in advanced cancers. Using immunoSEQ multiplex PCR, the repertoire was profiled, and TCRdb retains in-frame clones only, with some absent. The data show about 80,000 clones, about 94% seen once. Sequences were derived from CD4+ or CD8+ T cells sorted from blood, sampled in a trial of the OX40 agonist ivuxolimab. Every receptor here comes from an adult with an advanced solid tumor such as melanoma, head and neck, liver or kidney cancer.

The gene calls are TRBV30 and TRBJ2-1, with 13 bases that match TRBD2. V trimming: 0 bases; J trimming: 0 bases; junction bases outside the gene matches: 2. The CDR3 runs 17 residues. The germline CDR1 and CDR2 sequences are GTSNPN and SVGIG (reference sequence). This chain's CDR3 is CAWSVLAGGSSYNEQFF. The CDR3 bases are TGTGCCTGGAGTGTACTAGCGGGAGGGAGCTCCTACAATGAGCAGTTCTTC.

The V call is TRBV11-2, the J call TRBJ2-3; D possibly matches TRBD1 or TRBD2 (5 bases each). This CDR3 spans 17 amino acids. Germline loops: CDR1 SGHAT, CDR2 FQNNGV. Trimming stripped 6 bases from V and 4 bases from J, with 23 bases between. The CDR3 loop is CASSTMGFPLGADTQYF. The CDR3 DNA is TGTGCCAGCAGTACTATGGGCTTCCCCCTGGGGGCAGATACGCAGTATTTT. Complete variable domain (other parts from reference TRBV11-2 and TRBJ2-3): EAGVAQSPRYKIIEKRQSVAFWCNPISGHATLYWYQQILGQGPKLLIQFQNNGVVDDSQLPKDRFSAERLKGVDSTLKIQPAKLEDSAVYLCASSTMGFPLGADTQYFGPGTRLTVL.

V gene TRBV7-9 combines with J gene TRBJ2-7, with unresolved D. V lost 3 bases to trimming and J lost 0 bases, with 9 bases between them. CDR1 SEHNR and CDR2 FQNEAQ come from the germline V gene (reference sequence). CDR3 length: 14 amino acids. CDR3 sequence: CASSLSSDSYEQYF. The CDR3 DNA reads as TGTGCCAGCAGCTTGTCCTCGGACTCCTACGAGCAGTACTTC.

The J gene is TRBJ2-5, the V gene TRBV9; 11 positions match TRBD1. The CDR3 has 16 amino acids. V dropped 3 bases and J dropped 2; count of bases not matched to a gene: 6. Looked up from germline, CDR1 is SGDLS and CDR2 is YYNGEE. CDR3 DNA sequence: TGTGCCAGCAGCGAATACGGGACAGGGGGTCAAGAGACCCAGTACTTC. Translating it yields CASSEYGTGGQETQYF.

The chain employs TRBV27 and TRBJ1-5; the D gene is possibly TRBD1 (5 bases). Germline-derived CDR1 and CDR2 are MNHEY and SMNVEV (reference sequence). V gave up 8 bases and J gave up 3 bases, with 17 bases separating them. This CDR3 is built from 15 residues. The CDR3 nucleotides read TGTGCCAGCGGGACCCCAGGGTTCTCCAATCAGCCCCAGCATTTT. Translating gives CASGTPGFSNQPQHF.

V usage is TRBV6-5 and J usage is TRBJ2-7, with D perhaps matching TRBD2 (5 bases). Germline lookup yields CDR1 MNHEY and CDR2 SVGAGI. V was clipped by 4 bases and J by 3 bases, with 10 bases between them. The CDR3 is made up of 13 amino acids. In nucleotides, the CDR3 is TGTGCCAGCAGTTCCACTAGACGCTACGAGCAGTACTTC. Protein product: CASSSTRRYEQYF.

The chain has TRBV4-3 and TRBJ2-3, with a weak D call TRBD2 (5 bases). Trimming removed 5 bases from V and 0 bases from J, with 12 bases in between. Germline V gene lookup returns CDR1 LGHNA and CDR2 YSLEER. CDR3 length: 15 amino acids. In DNA form, the CDR3 reads TGCGCCAGCAGCTTAGCGTTCACTAGCACAGATACGCAGTATTTT. Translation: CASSLAFTSTDTQYF.

V gene TRBV19 combines with J gene TRBJ1-6; D is uncertain. The CDR3 is made up of 17 amino acids. Trimming pared 5 bases from V and 5 bases from J, leaving 19 bases between. Germline values: CDR1 LNHDA, CDR2 SQIVND (reference sequence). The CDR3 loop is CASSDPSGPTHNSPLHF. Written as DNA, the CDR3 is TGTGCCAGTAGTGACCCTTCCGGACCGACGCATAATTCACCCCTCCACTTT.

The chain carries TRBV27 and TRBJ2-7; D gene unclear. Looked up from germline, CDR1 is MNHEY and CDR2 is SMNVEV (reference sequence). Trimming took 3 bases from V and 0 from J, leaving 6 bases between them. The CDR3 loop spans 13 amino acids. The CDR3 region is CASSLFPSYEQYF. The CDR3 DNA sequence: TGTGCCAGCAGTTTGTTTCCCTCCTACGAGCAGTACTTC.

The chain recombines TRBV6-1 with TRBJ2-7; 8 bases map to TRBD1. Germline lookup yields CDR1 MNHNS and CDR2 SASEGT. The junction had 3 bases not matched to a gene; V was cut back by 0 bases and J by 2 bases. This CDR3 has 15 residues. For the CDR3, the DNA is TGTGCCAGCAGTGAAGCGCTGGACAGGGCCTACGAGCAGTACTTC. This translates into CASSEALDRAYEQYF.

The rearrangement joins TRBV7-3 to TRBJ2-1; no definite D call. The CDR3 loop spans 13 amino acids. Per the germline V gene, CDR1 is SGHTA and CDR2 is FQGTGA. V was cut by 4 bases and J by 2 bases, with 6 bases left in between. The CDR3, as DNA: TGTGCCAGCAGCTCTGACCCCTACAATGAGCAGTTCTTC. Translated: CASSSDPYNEQFF.